This T cell receptor beta chain was documented in a study of T cell changes during pregnancy in multiple sclerosis. This CDR3 spans 17 amino acids. The trim removed 2 bases at V and 2 bases at J, leaving 6 bases unmatched. Germline V CDR1 and CDR2: MNHEY, SMNVEV (reference sequence). This table comes from immunoSEQ multiplex PCR, and its TCRdb copy is limited to in-frame clones, with some not included. Counted here are about 75,000 clones, about 94% occurring once; the ten biggest clones make up about 0.13%. The rearrangement uses TRBV27 and TRBJ1-2; 12 nucleotides match TRBD1. Sequenced material: CD4+ T cells from peripheral blood mononuclear cells, taken after pregnancy. The TCR comes from a female donor with multiple sclerosis, enrolled in a pregnancy study. CDR3 coding DNA: TGTGCCAGCAGTTTACGGGGACAGGGGGCGCAAAACTATGGCTACACCTTC. It specifies CASSLRGQGAQNYGYTF.